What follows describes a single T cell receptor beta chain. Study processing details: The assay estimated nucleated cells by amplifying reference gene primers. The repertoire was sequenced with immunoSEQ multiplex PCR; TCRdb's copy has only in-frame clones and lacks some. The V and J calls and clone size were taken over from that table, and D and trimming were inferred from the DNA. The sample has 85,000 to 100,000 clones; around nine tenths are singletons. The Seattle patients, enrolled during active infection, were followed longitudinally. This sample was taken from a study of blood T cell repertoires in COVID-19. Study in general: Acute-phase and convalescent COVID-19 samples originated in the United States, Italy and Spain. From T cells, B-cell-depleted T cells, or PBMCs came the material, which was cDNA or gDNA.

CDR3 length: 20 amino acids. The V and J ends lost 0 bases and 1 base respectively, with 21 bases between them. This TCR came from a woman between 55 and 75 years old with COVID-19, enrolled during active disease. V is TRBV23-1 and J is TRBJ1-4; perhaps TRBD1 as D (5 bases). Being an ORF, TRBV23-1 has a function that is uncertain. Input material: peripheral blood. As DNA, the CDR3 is TGCGCCAGCAGTCAATCGGAAAGGGGTACCGGCGATGAAACTAATGAAAAACTGTTTTTT. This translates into CASSQSERGTGDETNEKLFF.